This record covers a single T cell receptor (beta chain). The antigen remains unidentified. The CDR3 sequence is 17 residues long. V lost 2 bases to trimming and J lost 0 bases; unmatched junction nucleotides: 4. Looked up from germline, CDR1 is SGHDT and CDR2 is YYEEEE. Researchers ran the PCR with 60 Vbeta and 13 Jbeta primers. Method: immunoSEQ multiplex PCR; TCRdb's copy keeps in-frame clones and lacks some. This table has roughly 190,000 clones, roughly 76% appearing once. The data were obtained in a study of cytomegalovirus exposure and HLA in healthy donors. Overall study context: From 150 million to 200 million T cells, an earlier analysis saw roughly 100 million unique TCR beta sequences. Genotyping showed roughly 76% of fewer than 500 donors falling in the Caucasian-associated ancestry cluster. General study points: Among TCR beta chains, those listed as cytomegalovirus-associated numbered approximately 150. Across all donors, roughly uniform sequencing depth was an assumption of the presence/absence analyses.

Material: PBMCs. The chain links TRBV5-6 to TRBJ2-6, with 8 bases aligning to TRBD1. The TCR comes from a man aged 35 to 55 in good health and CMV-seropositive. The CDR3 is CASSFWTGSSGANVLTF. The CDR3 coding sequence is TGTGCCAGCAGCTTTTGGACAGGGAGCTCTGGGGCCAACGTCCTGACTTTC.